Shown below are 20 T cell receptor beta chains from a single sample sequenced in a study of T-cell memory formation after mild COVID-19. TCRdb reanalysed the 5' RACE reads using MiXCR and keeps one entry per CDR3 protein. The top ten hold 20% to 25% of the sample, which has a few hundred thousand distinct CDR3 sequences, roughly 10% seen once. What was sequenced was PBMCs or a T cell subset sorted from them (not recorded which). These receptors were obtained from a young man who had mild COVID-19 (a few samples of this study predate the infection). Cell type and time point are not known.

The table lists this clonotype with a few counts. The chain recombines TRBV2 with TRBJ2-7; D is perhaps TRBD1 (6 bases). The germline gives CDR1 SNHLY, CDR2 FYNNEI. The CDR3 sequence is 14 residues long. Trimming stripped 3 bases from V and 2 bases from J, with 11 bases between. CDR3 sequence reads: CASSDWDTTYEQYV. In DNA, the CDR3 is TGTGCCAGCAGTGACTGGGACACCACCTACGAGCAGTACGTC.

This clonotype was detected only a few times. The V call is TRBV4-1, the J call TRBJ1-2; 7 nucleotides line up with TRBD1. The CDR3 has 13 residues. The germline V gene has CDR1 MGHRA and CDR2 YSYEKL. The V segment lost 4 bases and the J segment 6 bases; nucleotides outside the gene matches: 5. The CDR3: CASSLGTADGYTF. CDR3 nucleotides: TGCGCCAGCAGCCTCGGGACAGCTGATGGCTACACCTTC.

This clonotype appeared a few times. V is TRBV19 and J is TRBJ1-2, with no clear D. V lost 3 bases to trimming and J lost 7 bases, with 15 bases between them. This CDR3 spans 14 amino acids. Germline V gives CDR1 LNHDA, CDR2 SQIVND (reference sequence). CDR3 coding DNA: TGTGCCAGTAGTATCCAGCGCGGTCCAGGTGGCTACACCTTC. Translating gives CASSIQRGPGGYTF.

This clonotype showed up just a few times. This CDR3 reads CASSHGQTYEQYV. In DNA, the CDR3 is TGTGCCAGCAGCCATGGACAGACCTACGAGCAGTACGTC. V and J are TRBV6-2 or TRBV6-3 and TRBJ2-7; a weak D match, TRBD1 (6 bases). The V gene's germline CDR1 is MNHEY and CDR2 SVGEGT. Trimming took off 6 bases at V and 2 bases at J, with 11 bases between the two ends. CDR3 length: 13 amino acids.

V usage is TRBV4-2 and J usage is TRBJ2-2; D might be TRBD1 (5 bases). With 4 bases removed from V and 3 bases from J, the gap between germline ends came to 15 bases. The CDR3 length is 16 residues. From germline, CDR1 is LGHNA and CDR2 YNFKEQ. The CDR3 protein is CASSPLSDRDTGELFF. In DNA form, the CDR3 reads TGTGCCAGCAGCCCCCTGAGCGACAGAGACACCGGGGAGCTGTTTTTT.

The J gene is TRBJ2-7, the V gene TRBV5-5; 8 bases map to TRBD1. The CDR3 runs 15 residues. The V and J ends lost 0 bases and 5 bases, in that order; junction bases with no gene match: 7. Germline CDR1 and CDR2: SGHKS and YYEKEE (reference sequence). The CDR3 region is CASSLEGQVDNEQYF. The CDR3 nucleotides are TGTGCCAGCAGCTTGGAGGGACAGGTCGACAACGAGCAGTACTTC.

The CDR3 reads CATSDPRDIENIQYF. The CDR3 DNA follows: TGTGCCACCAGTGATCCGAGGGACATAGAAAACATTCAGTACTTC. The chain employs TRBV24-1 and TRBJ2-4; a weak D match, TRBD1 (6 bases). The germline V gene has CDR1 KGHDR and CDR2 SFDVKD. The CDR3 runs 15 residues. The V and J ends lost 3 bases and 5 bases respectively, with 13 bases between them.

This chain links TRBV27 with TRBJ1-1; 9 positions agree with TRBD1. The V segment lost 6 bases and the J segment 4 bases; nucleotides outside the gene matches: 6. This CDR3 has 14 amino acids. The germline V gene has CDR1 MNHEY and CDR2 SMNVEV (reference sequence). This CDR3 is CASSTGGAATEAFF. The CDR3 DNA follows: TGTGCCAGCAGCACAGGGGGCGCGGCCACTGAAGCTTTCTTT.

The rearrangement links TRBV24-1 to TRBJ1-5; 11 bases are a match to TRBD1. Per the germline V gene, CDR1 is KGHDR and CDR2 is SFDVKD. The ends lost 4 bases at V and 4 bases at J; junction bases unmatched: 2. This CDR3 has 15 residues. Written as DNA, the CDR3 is TGTGCCACCAGTGAAGGGACAGGGGGTAATCAGCCCCAGCATTTT. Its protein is CATSEGTGGNQPQHF.

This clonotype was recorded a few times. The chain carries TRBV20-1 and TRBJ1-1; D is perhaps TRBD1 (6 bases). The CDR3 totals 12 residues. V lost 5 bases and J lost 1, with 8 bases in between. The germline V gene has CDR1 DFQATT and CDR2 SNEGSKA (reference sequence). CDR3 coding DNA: TGCAGTGCTTCGGACAGGAACACTGAAGCTTTCTTT. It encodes CSASDRNTEAFF.

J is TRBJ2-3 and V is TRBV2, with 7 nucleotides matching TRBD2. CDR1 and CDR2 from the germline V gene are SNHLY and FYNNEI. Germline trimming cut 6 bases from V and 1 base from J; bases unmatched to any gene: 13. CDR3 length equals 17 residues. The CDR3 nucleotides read TGTGCCAGCAGAGTAAACGCTGCCAGCGGGGGCACAGATACGCAGTATTTT. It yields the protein CASRVNAASGGTDTQYF.

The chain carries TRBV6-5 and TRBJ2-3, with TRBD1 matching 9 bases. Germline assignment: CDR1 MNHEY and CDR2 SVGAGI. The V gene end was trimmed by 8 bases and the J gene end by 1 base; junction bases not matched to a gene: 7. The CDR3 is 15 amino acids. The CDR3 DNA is TGTGCCAGCGTGATGACAGGGGGATGCACAGATACGCAGTATTTT. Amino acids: CASVMTGGCTDTQYF.

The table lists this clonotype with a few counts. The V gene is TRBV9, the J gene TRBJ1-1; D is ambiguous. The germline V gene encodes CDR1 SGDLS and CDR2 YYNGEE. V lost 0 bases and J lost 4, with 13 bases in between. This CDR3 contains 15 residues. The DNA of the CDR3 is TGTGCCAGCAGCGTAGGAACCGCAACGGGCACTGAAGCTTTCTTT. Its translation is CASSVGTATGTEAFF.

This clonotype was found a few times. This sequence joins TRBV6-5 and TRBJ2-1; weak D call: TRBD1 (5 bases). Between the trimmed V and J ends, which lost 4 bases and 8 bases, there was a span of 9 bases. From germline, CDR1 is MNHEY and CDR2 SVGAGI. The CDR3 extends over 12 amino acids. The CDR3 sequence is CASSSKGYEQFF. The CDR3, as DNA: TGTGCCAGCAGTTCGAAGGGGTATGAGCAGTTCTTC.

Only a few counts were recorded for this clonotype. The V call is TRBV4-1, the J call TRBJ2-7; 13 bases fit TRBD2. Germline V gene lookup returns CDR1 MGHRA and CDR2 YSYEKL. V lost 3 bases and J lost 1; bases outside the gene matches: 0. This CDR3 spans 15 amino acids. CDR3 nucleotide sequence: TGCGCCAGCAGCCAGACTAGCGGGGGGTCCTACGAGCAGTACTTC. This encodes CASSQTSGGSYEQYF.

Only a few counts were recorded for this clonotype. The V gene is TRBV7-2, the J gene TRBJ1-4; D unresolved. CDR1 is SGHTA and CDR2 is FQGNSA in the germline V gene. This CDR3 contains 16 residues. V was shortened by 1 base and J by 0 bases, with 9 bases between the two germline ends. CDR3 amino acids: CASSLETDATNEKLFF. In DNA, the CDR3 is TGTGCCAGCAGCTTAGAAACAGATGCAACTAATGAAAAACTGTTTTTT.

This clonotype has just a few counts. CDR3 sequence (DNA): TGTGCCAGCAGTTACCGGCGCTACAATCAGCCCCAGCATTTT. Translating it yields CASSYRRYNQPQHF. The chain uses TRBV6-5 and TRBJ1-5; D is uncertain. Germline V lookup: CDR1 MNHEY, CDR2 SVGAGI. CDR3 length: 14 residues. The V gene lost 2 bases and the J gene lost 3 bases, with 8 bases spanning the gap.

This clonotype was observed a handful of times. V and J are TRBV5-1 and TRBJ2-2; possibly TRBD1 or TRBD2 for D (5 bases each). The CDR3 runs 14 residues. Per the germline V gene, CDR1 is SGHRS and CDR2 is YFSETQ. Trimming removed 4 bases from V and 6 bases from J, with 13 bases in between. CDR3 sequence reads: CASSILRGAGELFF. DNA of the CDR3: TGCGCCAGCAGCATCTTGAGAGGGGCCGGGGAGCTGTTTTTT.

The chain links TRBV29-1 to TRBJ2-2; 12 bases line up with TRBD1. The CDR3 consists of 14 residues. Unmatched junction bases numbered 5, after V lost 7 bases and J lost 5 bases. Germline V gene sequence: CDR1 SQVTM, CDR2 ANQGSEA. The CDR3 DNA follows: TGCAGCGCCGGGACAGGGGGCGGAACCGGGGAGCTGTTTTTT. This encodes CSAGTGGGTGELFF.

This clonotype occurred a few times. Written as DNA, the CDR3 is TGCGCCAGCAGCTTTGGCACAGGGAGGACCTACGAGCAGTACTTC. It encodes CASSFGTGRTYEQYF. The V call is TRBV5-1, the J call TRBJ2-7; D possibly uses TRBD1 or TRBD2 (6 bases each). There are 15 residues in the CDR3. Germline assignment: CDR1 SGHRS and CDR2 YFSETQ. With 2 bases removed from V and 2 bases from J, the gap between germline ends came to 14 bases.